The 11 T cell receptor beta chains reported below all come from one sample, sequenced in a study of CD8+CD57+ T cells in acquired aplastic anemia. In patients chosen for sequencing, flow cytometry had shown CD8+CD57+ cell expansion. Genomic DNA served as template for TCR beta VDJ and CDR3 profiling. Each CDR3 protein is one row after TCRdb ran MiXCR on the reads. The table has approximately 250,000 distinct CDR3 sequences, approximately 80% seen once. Source material: sorted CD4+, CD8+, or CD8+CD57+ T cells (not recorded which) from PBMCs. Receptors originate from a human donor with aplastic anemia.

With respect to this clonotype: Because the CDR3 is missing its conserved closing phenylalanine or tryptophan, this is likely a read error. V and J are TRBV7-9 and TRBJ2-3; unclear D gene. CDR3 length: 12 amino acids. Trimming removed 5 bases at V and 7 bases at J, with 10 bases between. CDR1 and CDR2 from the germline V gene are SEHNR and FQNEAQ (reference sequence). The chain's CDR3 is CASSVGSNTQYL. In DNA form, the CDR3 reads TGTGCCAGCAGCGTAGGGTCTAATACGCAGTATCTT.

With respect to this clonotype: Its ends do not fully match the called genes, so a read error is possible. The chain joins TRBV7-2 to TRBJ2-3; TRBD2 agrees at 9 bases. CDR3 length: 14 amino acids. Per germline, CDR1 SGHTA and CDR2 FQGNSA. CDR3 protein: CASSFSGGEQLLGF. DNA for the CDR3: TGTGCCAGCAGCTTTAGCGGGGGTGAGCAGTTGCTCGGGTTT.

As for this clonotype: The CDR3 carries no conserved terminal phenylalanine or tryptophan, so it likely arises from a read error. Because the CDR3's place on the DNA is in doubt, the DNA is left out and the CDR3 is given as listed by TCRdb. The chain couples TRBV7-9 to TRBJ2-2. Germline V gene data show CDR1 as SEHNR and CDR2 as FQNEAQ (reference sequence). Ends included, the CDR3 has 12 residues. CDR3 residues: CASSFQRGEVFD.

V is TRBV5-1 and J is TRBJ2-3, with 7 bases lining up with TRBD1. CDR1 is SGHRS, CDR2 YFSETQ, per germline. V trimming: 0 bases; J trimming: 6 bases; junction bases outside the gene matches: 4. The CDR3 length is 14 residues. CDR3 in amino acids: CASSLAQGQDTQYF. The DNA for the CDR3 is TGCGCCAGCAGCTTGGCCCAGGGACAGGATACGCAGTATTTT.

The CDR3 loop reads CASSSDGTGNTEAFF. In nucleotides, the CDR3 is TGTGCCAGCAGCTCAGATGGGACAGGGAACACTGAAGCTTTCTTT. This chain joins TRBV7-3 and TRBJ1-1, with TRBD1 identical over 8 bases. V gave up 4 bases and J gave up 1 base; unmatched junction bases: 5. The CDR3 runs to 15 residues. Germline assignment: CDR1 SGHTA and CDR2 FQGTGA.

The count of this clonotype is one. This chain uses TRBV7-6 with TRBJ1-2, with D unresolved. This CDR3 spans 16 amino acids. Germline values: CDR1 SGHVS, CDR2 FNYEAQ. V lost 3 bases and J 10 bases, leaving 24 bases between the germline ends. CDR3 nucleotides: TGTGCCAGCAGCTTTGGATTTCCCCAGGACCAAAAACTCTACACCTTC. Translation gives CASSFGFPQDQKLYTF.

V gene TRBV7-9 combines with J gene TRBJ2-7; D remains unclear. Germline assignment: CDR1 SEHNR and CDR2 FQNEAQ (reference sequence). The CDR3 contains 13 residues. The chain's CDR3 is CASSFERSEEKDV. The CDR3, as DNA: TGTGCCAGCAGCTTCGAAAGAAGCGAGGAGAAGGATGTC.

The rearrangement uses TRBV7-2 and TRBJ1-2, with a weak D call TRBD1 (6 bases). CDR1 and CDR2 (germline): SGHTA, FQGNSA. Trimming removed 3 bases at V and 10 bases at J, with 24 bases between. The CDR3 runs to 16 residues. The CDR3, as DNA: TGTGCCAGCAGCTTGGAGGGGGGCGCCGACTATGGCTACTACACCTTC. Protein: CASSLEGGADYGYYTF.

Worth noting for this clonotype: In this CDR3 the conserved last residue, phenylalanine or tryptophan, is missing, so a read error is likely. Because the CDR3's place on the DNA is in doubt, the DNA is left out and the CDR3 is given as listed by TCRdb. The chain carries TRBV7-2 and TRBJ2-3; the table calls TRBD1, which could not be checked here. The CDR3 length equals 13 residues, ends included. Germline values: CDR1 SGHTA, CDR2 FQGNSA. The CDR3 sequence: CASSQGGADAQDE.

About this clonotype itself: As the CDR3 is not closed by the conserved phenylalanine or tryptophan, this likely results from a read error. Because the CDR3's place on the DNA is in doubt, the DNA is left out and the CDR3 is given as listed by TCRdb. The V call is TRBV7-9, the J call TRBJ2-5; the table's D call, TRBD1, has no DNA check behind it. A total of 12 residues make up the CDR3, ends included. Germline assignment: CDR1 SEHNR and CDR2 FQNEAQ (reference sequence). The CDR3 loop reads CASQGEGETRDN.

This clonotype was counted between two and nine times. The rearrangement joins TRBV29-1 to TRBJ2-7; D is perhaps TRBD1 (5 bases). The ends were cut back, 3 bases at V and 3 bases at J, with 12 bases in the middle. The CDR3 has 13 residues. The germline V gene encodes CDR1 SQVTM and CDR2 ANQGSEA. Here the CDR3 DNA reads TGCAGCGTTGACAGGGAAGGTCGCTACGAGCAGTACTTC. Its protein is CSVDREGRYEQYF.